The T cell receptor (beta chain) under discussion was sequenced for a study of T cell responses to AZD1222 COVID-19 vaccine. Produced via immunoSEQ multiplex PCR; TCRdb's table is partial and in-frame only. The sample includes about 99,000 clones, about 94% of them seen just once. Germline V gene lookup returns CDR1 MDHEN and CDR2 SYDVKM. V was cut by 2 bases and J by 1 base, with 12 bases left in between. CDR3 length: 15 residues. This TCR was recovered from an adult in good health. Sequenced material: peripheral blood, taken on day 0 of AZD1222 vaccination. The chain joins TRBV28 to TRBJ2-7, with D possibly being TRBD1 (5 bases). The CDR3 is CASSLNIGHSYEQYF. The CDR3 nucleotides are TGTGCCAGCAGTTTAAATATTGGACATTCCTACGAGCAGTACTTC.